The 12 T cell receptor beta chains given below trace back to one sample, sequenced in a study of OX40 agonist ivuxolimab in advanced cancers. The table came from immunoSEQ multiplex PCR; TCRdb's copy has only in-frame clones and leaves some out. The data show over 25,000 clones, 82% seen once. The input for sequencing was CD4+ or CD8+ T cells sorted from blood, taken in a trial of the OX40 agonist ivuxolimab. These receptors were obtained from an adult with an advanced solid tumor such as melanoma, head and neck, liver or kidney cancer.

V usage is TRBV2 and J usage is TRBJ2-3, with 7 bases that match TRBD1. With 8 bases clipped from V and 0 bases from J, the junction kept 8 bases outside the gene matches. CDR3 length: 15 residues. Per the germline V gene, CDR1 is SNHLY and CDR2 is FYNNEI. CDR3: CASVPKGASTDTQYF. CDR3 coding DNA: TGTGCCAGCGTCCCAAAGGGGGCTAGCACAGATACGCAGTATTTT.

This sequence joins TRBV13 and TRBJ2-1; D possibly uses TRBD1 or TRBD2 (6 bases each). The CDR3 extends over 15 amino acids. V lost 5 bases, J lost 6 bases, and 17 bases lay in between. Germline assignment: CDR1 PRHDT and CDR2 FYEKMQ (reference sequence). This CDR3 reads CASSPTVGGFNEQFF. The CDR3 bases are TGTGCCAGCAGCCCGACGGTAGGGGGGTTCAATGAGCAGTTCTTC.

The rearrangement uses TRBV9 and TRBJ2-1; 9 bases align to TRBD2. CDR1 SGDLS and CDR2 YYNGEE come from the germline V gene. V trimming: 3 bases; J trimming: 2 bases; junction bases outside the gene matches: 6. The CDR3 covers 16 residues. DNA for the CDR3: TGTGCCAGCAGCGCTAGCGGGACTGTTACCTACAATGAGCAGTTCTTC. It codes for CASSASGTVTYNEQFF. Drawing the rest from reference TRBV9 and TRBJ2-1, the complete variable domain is DSGVTQTPKHLITATGQRVTLRCSPRSGDLSVYWYQQSLDQGLQFLIQYYNGEERAKGNILERFSAQQFPDLHSELNLSSLELGDSALYFCASSASGTVTYNEQFFGPGTRLTVL.

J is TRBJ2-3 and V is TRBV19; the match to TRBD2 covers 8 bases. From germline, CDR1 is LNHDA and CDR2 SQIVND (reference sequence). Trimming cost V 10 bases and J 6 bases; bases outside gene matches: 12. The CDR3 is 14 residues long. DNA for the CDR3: TGTGCCACCGGGGGGGGCCCTCCCTCCGATACGCAGTATTTT. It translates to CATGGGPPSDTQYF.

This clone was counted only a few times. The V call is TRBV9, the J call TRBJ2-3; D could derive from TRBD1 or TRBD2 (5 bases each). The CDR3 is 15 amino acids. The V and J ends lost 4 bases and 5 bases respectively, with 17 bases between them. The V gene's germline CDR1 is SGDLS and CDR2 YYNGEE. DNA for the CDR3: TGTGCCAGCAGCCCAGAGGGCAGGGCAGTAGATACGCAGTATTTT. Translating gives CASSPEGRAVDTQYF.

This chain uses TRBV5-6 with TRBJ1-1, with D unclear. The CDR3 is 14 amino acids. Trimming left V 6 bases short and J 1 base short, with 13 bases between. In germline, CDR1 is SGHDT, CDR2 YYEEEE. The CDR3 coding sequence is TGTGCCAGCACCCCGGCCGGGTGGAACACTGAAGCTTTCTTT. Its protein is CASTPAGWNTEAFF. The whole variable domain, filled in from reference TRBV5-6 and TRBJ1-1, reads DAGVTQSPTHLIKTRGQQVTLRCSPKSGHDTVSWYQQALGQGPQFIFQYYEEEERQRGNFPDRFSGHQFPNYSSELNVNALLLGDSALYLCASTPAGWNTEAFFGQGTRLTVV.

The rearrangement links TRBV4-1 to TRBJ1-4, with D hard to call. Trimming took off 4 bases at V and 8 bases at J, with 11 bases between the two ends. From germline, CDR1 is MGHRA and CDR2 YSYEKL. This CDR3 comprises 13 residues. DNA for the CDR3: TGCGCCAGCAGCCCGTCCTTCGTGGAAAAACTGTTTTTT. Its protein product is CASSPSFVEKLFF.

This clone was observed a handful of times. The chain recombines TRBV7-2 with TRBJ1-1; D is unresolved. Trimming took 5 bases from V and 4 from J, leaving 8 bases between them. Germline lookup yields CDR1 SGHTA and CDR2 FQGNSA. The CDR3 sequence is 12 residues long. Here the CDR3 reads CASSQLSTEAFF. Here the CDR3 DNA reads TGTGCCAGCAGCCAGTTGAGCACTGAAGCTTTCTTT.

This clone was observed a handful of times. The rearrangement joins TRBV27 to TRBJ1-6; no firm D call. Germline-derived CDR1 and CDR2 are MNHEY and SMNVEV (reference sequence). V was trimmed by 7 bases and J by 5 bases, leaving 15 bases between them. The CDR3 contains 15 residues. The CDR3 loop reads CASTHPVGNNSPLHF. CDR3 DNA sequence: TGTGCCAGCACCCACCCGGTCGGTAATAATTCACCCCTCCACTTT.

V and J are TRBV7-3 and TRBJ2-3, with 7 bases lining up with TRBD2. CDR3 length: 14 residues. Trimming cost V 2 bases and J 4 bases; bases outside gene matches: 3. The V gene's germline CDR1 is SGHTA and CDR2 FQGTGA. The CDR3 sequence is CASSLAGEPDTQYF. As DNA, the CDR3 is TGTGCCAGCAGCTTAGCGGGGGAACCAGATACGCAGTATTTT. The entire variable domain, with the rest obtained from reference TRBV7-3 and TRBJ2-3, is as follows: GAGVSQTPSNKVTEKGKYVELRCDPISGHTALYWYRQSLGQGPEFLIYFQGTGAADDSGLPNDRFFAVRPEGSVSTLKIQRTERGDSAVYLCASSLAGEPDTQYFGPGTRLTVL.

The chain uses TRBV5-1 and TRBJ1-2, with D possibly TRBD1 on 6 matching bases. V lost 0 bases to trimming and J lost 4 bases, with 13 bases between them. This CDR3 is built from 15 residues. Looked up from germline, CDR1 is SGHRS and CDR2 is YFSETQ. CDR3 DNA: TGCGCCAGCAGCTTGGCTTACAGGGACCCCTATGGCTACACCTTC. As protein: CASSLAYRDPYGYTF.

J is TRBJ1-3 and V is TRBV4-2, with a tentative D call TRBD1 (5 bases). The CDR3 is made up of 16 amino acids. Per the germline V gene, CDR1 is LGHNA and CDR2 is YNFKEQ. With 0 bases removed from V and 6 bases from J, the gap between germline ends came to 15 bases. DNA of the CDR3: TGTGCCAGCAGCCAAGATCTGGCAGGGTGGGCAAACACCATATATTTT. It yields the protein CASSQDLAGWANTIYF.